This TCR beta chain was identified in a study of shared clonotypes between healthy human individuals (dated by TCRdb to the early 2020s). Regarding the study in general: The cohort included three men and a couple of women between 18 and 49 years of age. Libraries were prepared and TCR repertoires were sequenced by different laboratories using diverse techniques, in order to increase sequencing depth and limit assay-specific biases. For each donor, CD4 naive and CD4 memory were each run on three plates, CD8 naive on two plates, and CD8 memory on one plate. To estimate repertoire size and how much clonotype sharing occurs between individuals, the study deeply sequenced the blood TCR repertoires of five healthy adults. Each donor's leukapheresis produced roughly between roughly 0.85 and 9.5 billion PBMCs. Paper-wide results and their limitations: Because the study included only a small number of donors, the genetic and exposure-history diversity represented was limited. Across several donors, roughly 5% of naive CD4, approximately 3.6% of naive CD8, around 2.1% of memory CD4, and around 0.4% of memory CD8 clonotypes were shared. Compared with non-shared clonotypes, clonotypes shared by all four sorted-subset donors had higher generation probabilities. Naive subsets generally had larger estimated clonotype richness than memory subsets. Even with the large sequencing depth, rarefaction of the sorted-subset datasets indicated that sequencing was incomplete. Sampling was restricted to blood, and TCR repertoires in tissue are likely to differ from TCR repertoires in blood. Pairwise subsampling indicated that sequencing depth was expected to affect the degree of clonotype sharing among donors.

TCR CDR3 regions were amplified from genomic DNA by multiplex PCR using the deep immunoSEQ assay. Extracted genomic DNA from each cell subset was distributed evenly across all wells of several immunoSEQ 96-well plates, and each plate was treated as a replicate. For sorted subsets, roughly 200 ng of genomic DNA, equivalent to 25,000 to 35,000 T cell genomes, went into each replicate PCR. Purified libraries were quantified with a Qubit 3.0 fluorometer, sized on a Bioanalyzer 2100, and re-quantified with the KAPA Library Quantification kit. Every immunoSEQ 96-well plate was sequenced on a dedicated single-read 150-cycle Illumina NextSeq 550 flow cell. The authors' pipeline ran thus. The immunoSEQ output contained only junctional sequences without quality scores, so filtering could not match that applied to full-length reads. Sequences were annotated with PyIR, a Python wrapper for IgBLAST v1.9, using IMGT germline references to assign V/J genes and CDR3. Reads with weak V/J assignments (E-value above 1e-6), missing CDR3, stop codons, out-of-frame junctions, or ambiguous translated residues were removed. V3J clonotypes were defined by identical inferred V gene, J gene, and CDR3 amino acid sequence. Percentage overlap between repertoires was computed as shared unique clonotypes divided by the size of the smaller repertoire. Three approaches were used to assess repertoire richness: RTK rarefaction, the Chao1 estimator, and Recon v2.1 estimates of unobserved clonotypes. For all TCRbeta clonotypes obtained by the gDNA method from a few donors, generation probabilities were computed with OLGA. Not all clones reach the TCRdb copy of this immuneACCESS table, which keeps in-frame sequences only. Checked studies attribute under half of the gap to unresolved V genes and leave the rest unexplained. The V and J calls and clone size come from that table; D and trimming were worked out from the DNA. The sample has some 2 million clones on record, around 96% of them singletons. The ten top clones hold less than 1.5% of the sample.

CD8 naive samples consisted of CD45RO-negative cells that were positively selected for CCR7, yielding a CD45RA+CCR7+ population without TemRA cells. The donors were healthy, HIV-negative adults who had no recently reported acute infections or vaccinations. Every donor was a Caucasian adult living in Nashville, Tennessee, USA. Blood was obtained by leukapheresis, after which PBMCs were separated by Ficoll-Histopaque density gradient centrifugation and cryopreserved in liquid nitrogen vapor phase. Purity and quantity of every magnetically sorted T cell population were checked by analytical flow cytometry. Genomic DNA was isolated from each sorted fraction and quantified by UV absorbance on a Nanodrop 2000c. With respect to this clone: Its antigen is currently not known. Base qualities are not recorded, but no much larger clone differs from it by a single base.

The junction shows trimming of 6 bases on V and 8 bases on J, and the gene matches do not reach 13 bases of it. The germline V gene (reference sequence) specifies LNHDA as CDR1 and SQIVND as CDR2. The CDR3 contains 15 residues, cysteine and phenylalanine counted. Only the CDR3 DNA stays, 45 bases, in frame from base 1. The V and J segments used are TRBV19 and TRBJ2-1; TRBD2 fits 7 bases in the junction. The specimen was naive CD8+ T cells sorted from blood. This specimen's cell subset or site label, per the study, means: CD45RA+CCR7+. The source of this sequence is a man between 18 and 35 years old in good health. The CDR3 protein is CASSSRASGGDEQFF. In nucleotides, the sequence is TGTGCCAGTAGCTCCCGGGCTAGCGGCGGCGATGAGCAGTTCTTC.